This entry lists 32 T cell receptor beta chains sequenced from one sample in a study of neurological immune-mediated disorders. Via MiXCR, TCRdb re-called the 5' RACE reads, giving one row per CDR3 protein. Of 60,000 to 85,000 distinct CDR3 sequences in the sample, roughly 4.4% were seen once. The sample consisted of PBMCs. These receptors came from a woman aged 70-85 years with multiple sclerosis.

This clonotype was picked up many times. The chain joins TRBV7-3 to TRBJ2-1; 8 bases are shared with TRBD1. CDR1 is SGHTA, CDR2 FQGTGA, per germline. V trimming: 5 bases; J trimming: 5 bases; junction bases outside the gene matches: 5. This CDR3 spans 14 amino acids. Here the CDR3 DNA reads TGTGCCAGCAGCGCCGGACAGGGACACAATGAGCAGTTCTTC. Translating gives CASSAGQGHNEQFF.

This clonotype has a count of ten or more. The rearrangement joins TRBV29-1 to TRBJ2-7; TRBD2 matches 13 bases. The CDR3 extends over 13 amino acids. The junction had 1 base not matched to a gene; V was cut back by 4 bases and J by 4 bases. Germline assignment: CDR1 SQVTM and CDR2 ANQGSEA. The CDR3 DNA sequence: TGCAGCGTTGTGACTAGCGGGAGGTACGAGCAGTACTTC. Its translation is CSVVTSGRYEQYF.

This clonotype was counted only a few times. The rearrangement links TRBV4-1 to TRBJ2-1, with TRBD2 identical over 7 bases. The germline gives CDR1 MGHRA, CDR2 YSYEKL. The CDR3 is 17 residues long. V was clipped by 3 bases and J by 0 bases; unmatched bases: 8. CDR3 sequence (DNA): TGCGCCAGCAGCCAGGGTAGCGGGCCTAGCTCCTACAATGAGCAGTTCTTC. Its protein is CASSQGSGPSSYNEQFF.

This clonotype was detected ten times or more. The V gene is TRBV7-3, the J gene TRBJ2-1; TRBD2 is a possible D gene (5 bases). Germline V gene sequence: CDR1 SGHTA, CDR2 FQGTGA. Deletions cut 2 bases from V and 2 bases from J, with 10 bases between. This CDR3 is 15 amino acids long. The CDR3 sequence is CASSLLRETYNEQFF. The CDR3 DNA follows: TGTGCCAGCAGCTTACTTAGGGAGACCTACAATGAGCAGTTCTTC.

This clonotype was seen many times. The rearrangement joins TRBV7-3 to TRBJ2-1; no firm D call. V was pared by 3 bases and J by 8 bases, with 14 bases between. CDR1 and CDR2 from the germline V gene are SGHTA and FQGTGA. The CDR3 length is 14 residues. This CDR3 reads CASSLGSYTDEQFF. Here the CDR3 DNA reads TGTGCCAGCAGCTTGGGATCTTACACGGATGAGCAGTTCTTC.

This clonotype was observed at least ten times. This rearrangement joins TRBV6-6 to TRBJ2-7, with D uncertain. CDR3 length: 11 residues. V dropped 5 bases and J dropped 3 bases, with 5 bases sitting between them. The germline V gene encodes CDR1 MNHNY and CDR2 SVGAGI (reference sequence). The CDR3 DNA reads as TGTGCCAGCAGTCATGACTACGAGCAGTACTTC. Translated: CASSHDYEQYF.

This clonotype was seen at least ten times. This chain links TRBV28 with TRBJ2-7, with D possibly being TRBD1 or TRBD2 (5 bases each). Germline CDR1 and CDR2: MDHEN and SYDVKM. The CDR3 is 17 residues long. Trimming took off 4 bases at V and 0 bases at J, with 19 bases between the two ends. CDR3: CASSSSGTATVSYEQYF. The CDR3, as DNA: TGTGCCAGCAGTTCCTCCGGGACCGCTACCGTCTCCTACGAGCAGTACTTC.

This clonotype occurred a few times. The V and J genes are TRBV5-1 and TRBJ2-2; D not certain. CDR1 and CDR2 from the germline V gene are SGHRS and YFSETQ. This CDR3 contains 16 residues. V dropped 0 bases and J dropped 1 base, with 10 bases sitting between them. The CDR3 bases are TGCGCCAGCAGCTTGGGCTTTACGTTGAACACCGGGGAGCTGTTTTTT. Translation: CASSLGFTLNTGELFF.

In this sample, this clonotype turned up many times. The CDR3 protein is CASSAQAAFVTDTQYF. In DNA form, the CDR3 reads TGCGCCAGCAGCGCCCAGGCAGCCTTTGTCACAGATACGCAGTATTTT. The chain couples TRBV5-1 to TRBJ2-3, with D unresolved. CDR3 size: 16 residues. Trimming removed 4 bases at V and 2 bases at J, with 17 bases between. Germline V gene lookup returns CDR1 SGHRS and CDR2 YFSETQ.

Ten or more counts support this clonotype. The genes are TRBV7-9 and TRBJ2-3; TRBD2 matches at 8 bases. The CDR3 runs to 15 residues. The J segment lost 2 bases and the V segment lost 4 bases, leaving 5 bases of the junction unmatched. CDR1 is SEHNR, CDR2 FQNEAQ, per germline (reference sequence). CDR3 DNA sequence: TGTGCCAGCAGCTCCCCCGGACTAGCCACAGATACGCAGTATTTT. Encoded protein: CASSSPGLATDTQYF.

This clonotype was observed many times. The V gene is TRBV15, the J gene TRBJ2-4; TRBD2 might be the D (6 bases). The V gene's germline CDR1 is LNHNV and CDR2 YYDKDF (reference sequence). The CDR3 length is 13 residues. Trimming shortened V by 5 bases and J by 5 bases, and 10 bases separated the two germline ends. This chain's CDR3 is CATSGGTQNIQYF. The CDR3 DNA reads TGTGCCACCAGCGGAGGGACGCAAAACATTCAGTACTTC.

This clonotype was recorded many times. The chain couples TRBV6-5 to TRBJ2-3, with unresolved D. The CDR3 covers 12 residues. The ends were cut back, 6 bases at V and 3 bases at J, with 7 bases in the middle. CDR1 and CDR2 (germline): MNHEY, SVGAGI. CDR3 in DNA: TGTGCCAGCAGGACACTTACAGATACGCAGTATTTT. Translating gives CASRTLTDTQYF.

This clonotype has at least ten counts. CDR3 in DNA: TGCGCCAGCAGCGGAACGGGACAGCAAGAGACCCAGTACTTC. Translation: CASSGTGQQETQYF. V is TRBV5-1 and J is TRBJ2-5; 7 positions agree with TRBD1. The CDR3 runs 14 residues. Per the germline V gene, CDR1 is SGHRS and CDR2 is YFSETQ. The V gene end was trimmed by 4 bases and the J gene end by 2 bases; junction bases not matched to a gene: 5.

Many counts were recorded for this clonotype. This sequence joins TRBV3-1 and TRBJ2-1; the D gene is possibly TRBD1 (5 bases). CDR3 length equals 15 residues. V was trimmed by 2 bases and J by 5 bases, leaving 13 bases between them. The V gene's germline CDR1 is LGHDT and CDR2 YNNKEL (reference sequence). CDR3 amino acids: CASSQTTGQNNEQFF. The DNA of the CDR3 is TGTGCCAGCAGCCAAACTACAGGACAAAACAATGAGCAGTTCTTC.

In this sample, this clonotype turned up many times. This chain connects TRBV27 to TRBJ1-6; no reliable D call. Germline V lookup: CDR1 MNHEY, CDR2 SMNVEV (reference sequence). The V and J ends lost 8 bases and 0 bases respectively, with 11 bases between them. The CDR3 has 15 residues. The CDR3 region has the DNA TGTGCCAGCTGCTTTATAAGCTCCTATAATTCACCCCTCCACTTT. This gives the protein CASCFISSYNSPLHF.

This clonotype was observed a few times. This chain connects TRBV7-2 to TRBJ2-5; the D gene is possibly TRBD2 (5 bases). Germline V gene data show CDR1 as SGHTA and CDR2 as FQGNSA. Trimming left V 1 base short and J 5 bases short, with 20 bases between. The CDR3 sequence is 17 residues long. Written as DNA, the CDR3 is TGTGCCAGCAGCTTAGGAGGCAGTGGACCGCGAGGGGAGACCCAGTACTTC. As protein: CASSLGGSGPRGETQYF. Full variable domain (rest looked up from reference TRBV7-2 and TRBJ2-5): GAGVSQSPSNKVTEKGKDVELRCDPISGHTALYWYRQSLGQGLEFLIYFQGNSAPDKSGLPSDRFSAERTGGSVSTLTIQRTQQEDSAVYLCASSLGGSGPRGETQYFGPGTRLLVL.

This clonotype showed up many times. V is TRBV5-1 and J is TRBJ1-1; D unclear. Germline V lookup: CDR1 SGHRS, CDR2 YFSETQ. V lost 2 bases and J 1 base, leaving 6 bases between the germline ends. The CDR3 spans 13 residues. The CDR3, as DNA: TGCGCCAGCAGCTTTAGCTCGAACACTGAAGCTTTCTTT. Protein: CASSFSSNTEAFF.

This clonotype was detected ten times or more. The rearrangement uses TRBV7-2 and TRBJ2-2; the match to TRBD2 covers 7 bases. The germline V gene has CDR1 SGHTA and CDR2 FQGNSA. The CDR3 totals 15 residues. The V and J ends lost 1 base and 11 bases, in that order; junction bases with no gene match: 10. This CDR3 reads CASSLVLAGASELFF. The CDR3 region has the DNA TGTGCCAGCAGCTTAGTTCTGGCGGGAGCATCAGAGCTGTTTTTT.

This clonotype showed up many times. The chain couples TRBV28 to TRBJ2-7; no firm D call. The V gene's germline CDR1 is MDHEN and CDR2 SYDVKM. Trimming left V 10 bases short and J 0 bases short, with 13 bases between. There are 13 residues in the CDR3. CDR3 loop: CATRRQSSYEQYF. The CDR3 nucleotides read TGTGCCACAAGACGCCAGAGCTCCTACGAGCAGTACTTC.

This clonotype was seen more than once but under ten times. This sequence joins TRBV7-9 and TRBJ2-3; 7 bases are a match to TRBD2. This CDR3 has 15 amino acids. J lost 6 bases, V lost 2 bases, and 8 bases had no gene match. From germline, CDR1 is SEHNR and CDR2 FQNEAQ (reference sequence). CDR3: CASSLFPGGRDTQYF. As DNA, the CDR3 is TGTGCCAGCAGCTTATTTCCGGGAGGAAGGGATACGCAGTATTTT.

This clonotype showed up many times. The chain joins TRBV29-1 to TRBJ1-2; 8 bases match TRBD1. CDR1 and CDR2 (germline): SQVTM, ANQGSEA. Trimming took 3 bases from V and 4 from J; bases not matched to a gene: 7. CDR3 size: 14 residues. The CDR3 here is CSVEGDRMFYGYTF. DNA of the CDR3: TGCAGCGTTGAGGGGGACAGGATGTTCTATGGCTACACCTTC.

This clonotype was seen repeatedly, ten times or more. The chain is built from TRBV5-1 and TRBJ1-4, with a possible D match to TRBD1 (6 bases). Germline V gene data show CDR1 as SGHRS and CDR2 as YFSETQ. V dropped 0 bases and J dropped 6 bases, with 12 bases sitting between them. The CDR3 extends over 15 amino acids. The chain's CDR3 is CASSLAGTSDEKLFF. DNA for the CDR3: TGCGCCAGCAGCTTGGCCGGGACATCCGATGAAAAACTGTTTTTT.

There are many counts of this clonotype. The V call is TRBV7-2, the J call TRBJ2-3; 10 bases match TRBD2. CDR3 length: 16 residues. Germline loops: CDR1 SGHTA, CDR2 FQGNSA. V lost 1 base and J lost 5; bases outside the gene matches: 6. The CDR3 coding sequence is TGTGCCAGCAGCTTAGTGGGGACTAGCGTGGTAGATACGCAGTATTTT. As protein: CASSLVGTSVVDTQYF.

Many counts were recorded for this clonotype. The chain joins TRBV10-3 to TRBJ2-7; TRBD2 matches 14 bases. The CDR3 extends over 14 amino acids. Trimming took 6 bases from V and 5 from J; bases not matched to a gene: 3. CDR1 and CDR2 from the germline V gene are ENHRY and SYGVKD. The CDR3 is CAISGTSGSDEQYF. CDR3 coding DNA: TGTGCCATCAGCGGGACTAGCGGGAGTGACGAGCAGTACTTC.

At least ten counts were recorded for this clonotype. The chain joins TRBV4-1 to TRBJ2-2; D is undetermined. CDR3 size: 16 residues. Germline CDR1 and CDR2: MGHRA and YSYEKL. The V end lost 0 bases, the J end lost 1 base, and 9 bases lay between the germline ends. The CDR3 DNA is TGCGCCAGCAGCCAAGAGTTTCCTAGGAACACCGGGGAGCTGTTTTTT. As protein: CASSQEFPRNTGELFF.

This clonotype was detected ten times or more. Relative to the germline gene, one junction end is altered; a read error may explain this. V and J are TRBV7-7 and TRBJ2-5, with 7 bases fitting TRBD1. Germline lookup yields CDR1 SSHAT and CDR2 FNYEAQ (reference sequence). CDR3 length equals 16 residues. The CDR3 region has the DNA TGTGCTAGCAGCCCCAAGACGGGACAGATACAAGAGACCCAGTACTTC. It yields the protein CASSPKTGQIQETQYF. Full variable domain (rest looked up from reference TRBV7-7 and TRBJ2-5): GAGVSQSPRYKVTKRGQDVTLRCDPISSHATLYWYQQALGQGPEFLTYFNYEAQPDKSGLPSDRFSAERPEGSISTLTIQRTEQRDSAMYRCASSPKTGQIQETQYFGPGTRLLVL.

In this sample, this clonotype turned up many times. Here the CDR3 DNA reads TGTGCCAGCAGCGTGGGCCTAGGGGTTGAGCAGTTCTTC. It codes for CASSVGLGVEQFF. V gene TRBV12-3 or TRBV12-4 combines with J gene TRBJ2-1; tentatively, D is TRBD1 (5 bases). The CDR3 is 13 amino acids. Trimming pared 6 bases from V and 9 bases from J, leaving 15 bases between.

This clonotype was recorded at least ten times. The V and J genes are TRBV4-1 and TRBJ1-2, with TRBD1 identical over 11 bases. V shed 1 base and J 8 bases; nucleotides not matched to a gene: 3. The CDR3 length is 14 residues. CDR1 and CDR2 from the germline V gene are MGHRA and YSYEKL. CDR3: CASSQADRGLGYTF. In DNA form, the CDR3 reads TGCGCCAGCAGCCAAGCGGACAGGGGGCTCGGCTACACCTTC.

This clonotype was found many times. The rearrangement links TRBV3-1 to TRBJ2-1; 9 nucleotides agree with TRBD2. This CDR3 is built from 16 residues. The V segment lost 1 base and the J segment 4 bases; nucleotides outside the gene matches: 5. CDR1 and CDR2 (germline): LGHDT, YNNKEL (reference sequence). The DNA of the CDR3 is TGTGCCAGCAGCCAAGGGGTAGCGGGAGCGTACAATGAGCAGTTCTTC. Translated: CASSQGVAGAYNEQFF.

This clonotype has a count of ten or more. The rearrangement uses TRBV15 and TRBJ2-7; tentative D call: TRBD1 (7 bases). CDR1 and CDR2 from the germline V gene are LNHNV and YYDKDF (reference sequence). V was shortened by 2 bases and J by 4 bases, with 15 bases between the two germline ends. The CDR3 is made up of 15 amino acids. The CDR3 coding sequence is TGTGCCACCAGCAGACCTGGAGGGGGCTTTTACGAGCAGTACTTC. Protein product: CATSRPGGGFYEQYF.

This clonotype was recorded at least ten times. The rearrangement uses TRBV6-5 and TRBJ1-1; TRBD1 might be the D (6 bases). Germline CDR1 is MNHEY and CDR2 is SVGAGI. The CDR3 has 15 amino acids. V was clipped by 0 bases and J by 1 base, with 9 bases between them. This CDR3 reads CASSYSTGQNTEAFF. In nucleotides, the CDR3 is TGTGCCAGCAGTTACTCGACGGGACAGAACACTGAAGCTTTCTTT.

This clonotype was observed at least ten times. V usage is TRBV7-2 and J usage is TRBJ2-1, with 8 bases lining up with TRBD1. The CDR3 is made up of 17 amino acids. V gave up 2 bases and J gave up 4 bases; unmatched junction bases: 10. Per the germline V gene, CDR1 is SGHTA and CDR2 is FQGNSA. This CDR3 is CASSLLARGRRYNEQFF. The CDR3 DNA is TGTGCCAGCAGCTTACTTGCCAGGGGGCGAAGATACAATGAGCAGTTCTTC.